This TCR beta chain was retrieved from a study of T cells in Graves' hyperthyroidism and ophthalmopathy. Study details: Specimen type is peripheral blood, collected at initial diagnosis prior to any treatment.

RNA transcripts served as the template for amplifying TCR beta CDR3 regions. HTBI primers were employed in a first-round RT-PCR of the TCR CDR3. TCRdb used MiXCR to reprocess the multiplex PCR reads, holding one entry per CDR3 protein. Of some 150,000 distinct CDR3 sequences listed, over 20% are singletons. This clonotype was seen at least ten times. CDR3 size: 14 residues. V was clipped by 7 bases and J by 0 bases, with 12 bases between them. Based on clinical symptoms, serum thyroxine and TRAb, thyroid ultrasound and orbital computed tomography, diagnoses were reached. Each 10 ml fresh peripheral blood draw supplied the PBMCs.

The V call is TRBV12-3 or TRBV12-4, the J call TRBJ1-1; D is perhaps TRBD1 (6 bases). The sample comprised blood. The receptor's source is a woman aged 50 to 65 with Graves' hyperthyroidism that later progressed to Graves' ophthalmopathy. The CDR3 region is CASNLDRLNTEAFF. The CDR3 DNA reads TGTGCCAGCAACCTGGACAGATTGAACACTGAAGCTTTCTTT.